This T cell receptor (beta chain) was recovered during a study of T cells in Graves' hyperthyroidism and ophthalmopathy. Study results and caveats: A model of 13 V-J features distinguished ophthalmopathy from stable hyperthyroidism.

Stable hyperthyroidism: no ophthalmopathy progression over 18 months of follow-up. Lactation, pregnancy, other autoimmune disease or uncontrolled infection led to exclusion of patients. Clinicians diagnosed patients from clinical symptoms, serum thyroxine and TRAb, thyroid ultrasound and orbital computed tomography. The CDR3 has 14 residues. Germline V gene data show CDR1 as SGHVS and CDR2 as FQNEAQ. Trimming at V came to 6 bases and at J to 5 bases, leaving 5 bases not matched to a gene. The source material, RNA transcripts, was used to amplify TCR beta CDR3 regions. An initial round of RT-PCR targeting the TCR CDR3 relied on the HTBI primer set. One entry per CDR3 protein results from TCRdb running MiXCR on the multiplex PCR reads. The table includes approximately 500,000 distinct CDR3 sequences, 46% detected once. This clonotype showed up many times. Its antigen is unidentified.

This sequence joins TRBV7-8 and TRBJ2-7; 12 nucleotides agree with TRBD2. The receptor comes from a woman aged 18-29 years with Graves' hyperthyroidism. Sequenced: peripheral blood or thyroid tissue (not recorded which). This chain's CDR3 is CASSELAGGNEQYF. CDR3 sequence (DNA): TGTGCCAGCAGTGAACTAGCGGGAGGAAACGAGCAGTACTTC.